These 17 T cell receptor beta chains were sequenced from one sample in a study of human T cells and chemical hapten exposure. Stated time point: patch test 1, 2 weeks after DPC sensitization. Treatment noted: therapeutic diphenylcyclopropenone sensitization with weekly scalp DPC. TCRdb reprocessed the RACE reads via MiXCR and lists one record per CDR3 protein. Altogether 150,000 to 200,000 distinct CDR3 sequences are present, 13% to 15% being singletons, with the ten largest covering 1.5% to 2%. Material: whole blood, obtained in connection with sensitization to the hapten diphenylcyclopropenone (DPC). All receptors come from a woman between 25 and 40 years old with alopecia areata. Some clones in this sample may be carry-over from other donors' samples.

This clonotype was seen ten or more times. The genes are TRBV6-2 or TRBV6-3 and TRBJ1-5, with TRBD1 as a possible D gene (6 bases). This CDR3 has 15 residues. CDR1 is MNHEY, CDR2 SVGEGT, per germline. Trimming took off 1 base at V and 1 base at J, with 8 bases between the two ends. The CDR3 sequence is CASSYFGQSNQPQHF. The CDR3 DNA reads TGTGCCAGCAGTTACTTCGGACAGAGCAATCAGCCCCAGCATTTT.

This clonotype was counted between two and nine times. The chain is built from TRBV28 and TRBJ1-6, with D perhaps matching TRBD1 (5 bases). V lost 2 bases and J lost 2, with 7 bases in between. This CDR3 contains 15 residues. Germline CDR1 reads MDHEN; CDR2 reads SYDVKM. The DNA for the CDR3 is TGTGCCAGCAGTTTAGGGGACCCCTATAATTCACCCCTCCACTTT. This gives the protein CASSLGDPYNSPLHF.

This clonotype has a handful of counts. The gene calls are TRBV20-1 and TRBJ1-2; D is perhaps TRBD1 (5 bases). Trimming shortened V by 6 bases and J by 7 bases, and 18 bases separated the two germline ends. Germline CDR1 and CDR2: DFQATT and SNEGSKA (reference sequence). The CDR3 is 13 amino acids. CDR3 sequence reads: CSAQDWGSSGYTF. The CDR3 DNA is TGCAGTGCACAGGACTGGGGGAGTAGTGGCTACACCTTC.

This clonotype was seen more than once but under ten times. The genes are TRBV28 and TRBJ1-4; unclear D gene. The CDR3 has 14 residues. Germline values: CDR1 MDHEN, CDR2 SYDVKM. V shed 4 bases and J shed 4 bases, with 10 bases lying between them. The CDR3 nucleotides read TGTGCCAGCAGTTCCAGCCCCTATAATGAAAAACTGTTTTTT. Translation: CASSSSPYNEKLFF.

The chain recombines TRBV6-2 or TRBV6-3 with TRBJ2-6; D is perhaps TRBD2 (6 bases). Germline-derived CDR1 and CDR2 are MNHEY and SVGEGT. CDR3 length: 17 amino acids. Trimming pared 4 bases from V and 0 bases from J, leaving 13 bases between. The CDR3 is CASSFPGLSSGANVLTF. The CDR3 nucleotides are TGTGCCAGCAGTTTCCCGGGACTGAGCTCTGGGGCCAACGTCCTGACTTTC.

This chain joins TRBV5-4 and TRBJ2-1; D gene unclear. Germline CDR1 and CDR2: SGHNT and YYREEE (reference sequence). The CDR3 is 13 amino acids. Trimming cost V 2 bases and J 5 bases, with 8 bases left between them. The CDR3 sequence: CASSFPINNEQFF. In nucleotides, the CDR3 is TGTGCCAGCAGCTTCCCCATAAACAATGAGCAGTTCTTC.

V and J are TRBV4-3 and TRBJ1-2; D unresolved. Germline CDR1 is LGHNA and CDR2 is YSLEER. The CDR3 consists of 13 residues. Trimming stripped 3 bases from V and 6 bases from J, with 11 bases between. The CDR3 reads CASSHRSGDGYTF. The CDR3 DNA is TGCGCCAGCAGCCACAGAAGCGGGGATGGCTACACCTTC.

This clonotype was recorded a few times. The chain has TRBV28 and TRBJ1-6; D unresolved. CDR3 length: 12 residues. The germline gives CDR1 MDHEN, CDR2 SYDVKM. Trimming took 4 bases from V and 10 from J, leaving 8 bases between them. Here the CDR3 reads CASSSSPSPLHF. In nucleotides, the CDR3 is TGTGCCAGCAGTTCGTCTCCATCACCCCTCCACTTT.

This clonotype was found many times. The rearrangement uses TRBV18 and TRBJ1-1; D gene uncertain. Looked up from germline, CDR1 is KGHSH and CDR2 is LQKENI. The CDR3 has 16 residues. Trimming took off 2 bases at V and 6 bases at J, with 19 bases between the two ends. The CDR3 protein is CASSPYQAGGYAEAFF. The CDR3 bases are TGTGCCAGCTCACCATACCAAGCTGGAGGGTATGCTGAAGCTTTCTTT.

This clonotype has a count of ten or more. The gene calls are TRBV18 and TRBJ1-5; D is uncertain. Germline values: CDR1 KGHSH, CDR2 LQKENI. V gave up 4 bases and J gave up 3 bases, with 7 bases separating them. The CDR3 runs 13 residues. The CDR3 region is CASSLDDNQPQHF. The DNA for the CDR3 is TGTGCCAGCTCACTAGATGACAATCAGCCCCAGCATTTT.

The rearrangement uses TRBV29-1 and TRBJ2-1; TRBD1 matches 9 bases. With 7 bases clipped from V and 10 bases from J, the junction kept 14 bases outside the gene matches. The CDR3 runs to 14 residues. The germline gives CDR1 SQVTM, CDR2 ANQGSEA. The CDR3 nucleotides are TGCAGCGCCTTGGGACAGGGCGCTCTGGAGGAGCAGTTCTTC. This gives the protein CSALGQGALEEQFF.

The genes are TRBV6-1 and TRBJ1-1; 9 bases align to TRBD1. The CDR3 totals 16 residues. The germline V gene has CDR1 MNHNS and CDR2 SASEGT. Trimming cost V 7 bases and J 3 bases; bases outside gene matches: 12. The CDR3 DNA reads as TGTGCCAGCATCAAAGGACAGGGGAAGTTCGACACTGAAGCTTTCTTT. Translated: CASIKGQGKFDTEAFF.

CDR3 amino acids: CSVGAHLGYNEQFF. CDR3 sequence (DNA): TGCAGCGTTGGGGCCCATTTAGGCTACAATGAGCAGTTCTTC. The chain is built from TRBV29-1 and TRBJ2-1; D is unclear. The CDR3 loop spans 14 amino acids. V was pared by 4 bases and J by 3 bases, with 13 bases between. Germline CDR1 SQVTM, CDR2 ANQGSEA.

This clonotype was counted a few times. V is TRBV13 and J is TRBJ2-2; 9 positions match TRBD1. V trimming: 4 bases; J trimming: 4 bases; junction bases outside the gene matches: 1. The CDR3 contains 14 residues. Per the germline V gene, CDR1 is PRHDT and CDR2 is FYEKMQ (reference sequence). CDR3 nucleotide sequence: TGTGCCAGCAGCTCACAGGGGGCCACCGGGGAGCTGTTTTTT. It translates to CASSSQGATGELFF. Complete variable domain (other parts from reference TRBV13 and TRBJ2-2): AAGVIQSPRHLIKEKRETATLKCYPIPRHDTVYWYQQGPGQDPQFLISFYEKMQSDKGSIPDRFSAQQFSDYHSELNMSSLELGDSALYFCASSSQGATGELFFGEGSRLTVL.

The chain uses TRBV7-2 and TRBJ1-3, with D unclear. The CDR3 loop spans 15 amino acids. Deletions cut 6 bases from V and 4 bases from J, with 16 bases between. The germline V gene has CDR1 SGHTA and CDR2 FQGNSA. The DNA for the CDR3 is TGTGCCAGCAGTCAACCCGGGAGCCTCGGAAACACCATATATTTT. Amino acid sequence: CASSQPGSLGNTIYF.

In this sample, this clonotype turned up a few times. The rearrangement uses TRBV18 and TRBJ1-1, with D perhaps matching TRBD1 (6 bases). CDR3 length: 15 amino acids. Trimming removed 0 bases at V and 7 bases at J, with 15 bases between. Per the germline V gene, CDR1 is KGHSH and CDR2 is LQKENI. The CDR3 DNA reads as TGTGCCAGCTCACCACCGAAGGGGGGAATAATTGAAGCTTTCTTT. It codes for CASSPPKGGIIEAFF.

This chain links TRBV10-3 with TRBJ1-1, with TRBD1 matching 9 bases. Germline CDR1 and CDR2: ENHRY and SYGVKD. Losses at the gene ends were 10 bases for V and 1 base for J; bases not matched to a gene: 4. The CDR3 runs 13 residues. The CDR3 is CATGGQGNTEAFF. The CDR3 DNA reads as TGTGCCACTGGGGGACAGGGGAACACTGAAGCTTTCTTT.